The next 23 T cell receptor beta chains were all read from a single sample in a study of T cell responses to AZD1222 COVID-19 vaccine. Libraries were prepared by immunoSEQ multiplex PCR; TCRdb keeps only in-frame clonotypes and omits some of them. The data contain over 100,000 clones, around 90% of them singletons. The sample consisted of peripheral blood, taken on day 0 of AZD1222 vaccination. Every receptor here comes from an adult in good health.

The V and J genes are TRBV7-9 and TRBJ2-2, with 9 positions matching TRBD1. The CDR3 covers 17 residues. Losses at the gene ends were 5 bases for V and 0 bases for J; bases not matched to a gene: 7. Germline V gene data show CDR1 as SEHNR and CDR2 as FQNEAQ (reference sequence). CDR3 protein: CASSDRQGVSNTGELFF. The CDR3, as DNA: TGTGCCAGCAGCGATCGACAGGGGGTTTCGAACACCGGGGAGCTGTTTTTT. The full variable domain, in which reference TRBV7-9 and TRBJ2-2 provide the parts outside the CDR3, is DTGVSQNPRHKITKRGQNVTFRCDPISEHNRLYWYRQTLGQGPEFLTYFQNEAQLEKSRLLSDRFSAERPKGSFSTLEIQRTEQGDSAMYLCASSDRQGVSNTGELFFGEGSRLTVL.

This chain links TRBV5-1 with TRBJ1-4; D is undetermined. Germline loops: CDR1 SGHRS, CDR2 YFSETQ. The CDR3 contains 14 residues. Trimming took off 4 bases at V and 3 bases at J, with 10 bases between the two ends. This CDR3 is CASSRDNSNEKLFF. In nucleotides, the CDR3 is TGCGCCAGCAGCAGAGACAACTCTAATGAAAAACTGTTTTTT.

The chain joins TRBV27 to TRBJ1-6; D remains ambiguous. V lost 5 bases and J 5 bases, leaving 4 bases between the germline ends. This CDR3 is 12 amino acids long. CDR1 and CDR2 (germline): MNHEY, SMNVEV (reference sequence). Here the CDR3 reads CASSPHNSPLHF. The CDR3 nucleotides read TGTGCCAGCAGTCCCCATAATTCACCCCTCCACTTT.

This rearrangement joins TRBV28 to TRBJ2-7, with 7 bases aligning to TRBD2. The CDR3 runs 11 residues. Trimming at V came to 4 bases and at J to 7 bases, leaving 1 base not matched to a gene. Germline V gene lookup returns CDR1 MDHEN and CDR2 SYDVKM. Here the CDR3 DNA reads TGTGCCAGCAGTTCACTAGCGGAGCAGTACTTC. As protein: CASSSLAEQYF.

The genes are TRBV5-5 and TRBJ2-1; possibly TRBD2 for D (6 bases). Germline V gene lookup returns CDR1 SGHKS and CDR2 YYEKEE (reference sequence). This CDR3 has 13 residues. The V and J ends lost 3 bases and 2 bases respectively, with 6 bases between them. The DNA for the CDR3 is TGTGCCAGCAGCTGGGAGGCCTACAATGAGCAGTTCTTC. It encodes CASSWEAYNEQFF.

The chain carries TRBV29-1 and TRBJ1-3; 8 bases line up with TRBD1. Germline-derived CDR1 and CDR2 are SQVTM and ANQGSEA. The CDR3 sequence is 14 residues long. The J segment lost 2 bases and the V segment lost 4 bases, leaving 4 bases of the junction unmatched. The CDR3 sequence is CSVGTGMAGNTIYF. The CDR3 region has the DNA TGCAGCGTTGGGACAGGGATGGCTGGAAACACCATATATTTT.

The chain combines TRBV5-6 with TRBJ1-1; unclear D gene. The CDR3 sequence is 12 residues long. CDR1 is SGHDT, CDR2 YYEEEE, per germline. V lost 4 bases and J lost 3, with 7 bases in between. The CDR3 protein is CASSPGDTEAFF. CDR3 coding DNA: TGTGCCAGCAGCCCCGGGGACACTGAAGCTTTCTTT.

This clone was found once. The gene calls are TRBV29-1 and TRBJ1-2; 7 bases map to TRBD1. CDR1 and CDR2 from the germline V gene are SQVTM and ANQGSEA. Germline trimming cut 6 bases from V and 4 bases from J; bases unmatched to any gene: 11. This CDR3 region has 14 residues. CDR3 sequence: CSVPILQGTYGYTF. The CDR3 DNA is TGCAGCGTACCCATCCTACAGGGGACCTATGGCTACACCTTC.

The J gene is TRBJ2-5, the V gene TRBV2, with 7 bases that match TRBD2. The V gene's germline CDR1 is SNHLY and CDR2 FYNNEI. V trimming: 6 bases; J trimming: 4 bases; junction bases outside the gene matches: 14. This CDR3 region has 16 residues. CDR3 amino acids: CASRKRSGTTRETQYF. In DNA, the CDR3 is TGTGCCAGCAGAAAAAGGTCCGGGACTACCCGAGAGACCCAGTACTTC.

V is TRBV10-3 and J is TRBJ1-3; D remains ambiguous. CDR3 length: 17 amino acids. In germline, CDR1 is ENHRY, CDR2 SYGVKD. Trimming left V 2 bases short and J 0 bases short, with 14 bases between. The CDR3, as DNA: TGTGCCATCAGTGAGGAGGCCGATTTCTTCTCTGGAAACACCATATATTTT. It specifies CAISEEADFFSGNTIYF.

This chain uses TRBV11-1 with TRBJ1-1; D perhaps matches TRBD1 (6 bases). Trimming cost V 5 bases and J 1 base, with 8 bases left between them. The germline V gene has CDR1 SGHAT and CDR2 FQDESV (reference sequence). This CDR3 comprises 13 residues. The CDR3 is CASSRTENTEAFF. The CDR3 DNA sequence: TGTGCCAGCAGCAGGACAGAGAACACTGAAGCTTTCTTT.

This clone occurred once. The V call is TRBV5-6, the J call TRBJ1-3, with D possibly being TRBD1 (6 bases). The CDR3 is made up of 16 amino acids. The germline CDR1 and CDR2 sequences are SGHDT and YYEEEE. The V end was cut by 0 bases, the J end by 4 bases, with 14 bases between. CDR3 sequence: CASSLGPAGDGNTIYF. The CDR3 DNA sequence: TGTGCCAGCAGCTTGGGGCCCGCAGGGGACGGAAACACCATATATTTT.

This clone was observed once. The CDR3, as DNA: TGCGCCAGCAGCTTGGGAAGATCGGGAAGCTCCTACAATGAGCAGTTCTTC. Its protein product is CASSLGRSGSSYNEQFF. This sequence joins TRBV5-1 and TRBJ2-1, with D maybe TRBD2 (5 bases). There are 17 residues in the CDR3. Germline loops: CDR1 SGHRS, CDR2 YFSETQ. Trimming left V 0 bases short and J 0 bases short, with 13 bases between. Using reference TRBV5-1 and TRBJ2-1 for the parts outside the CDR3, the full variable domain is KAGVTQTPRYLIKTRGQQVTLSCSPISGHRSVSWYQQTPGQGLQFLFEYFSETQRNKGNFPGRFSGRQFSNSRSEMNVSTLELGDSALYLCASSLGRSGSSYNEQFFGPGTRLTVL.

Written as DNA, the CDR3 is TGTGCCAGCACCCCGGGGTCAGGGGTGACCGGGGAGCTGTTTTTT. As protein: CASTPGSGVTGELFF. The chain couples TRBV7-2 to TRBJ2-2; weak D call: TRBD1 (6 bases). The germline CDR1 and CDR2 sequences are SGHTA and FQGNSA. The germline V and J ends were trimmed by 7 bases and 5 bases, with 17 bases remaining between them. The CDR3 loop spans 15 amino acids.

The CDR3 reads CASSPGRAYEQYF. The CDR3, as DNA: TGTGCCAGTAGTCCGGGGAGAGCCTACGAGCAGTACTTC. J is TRBJ2-7 and V is TRBV19, with D possibly TRBD2 on 5 matching bases. The CDR3 covers 13 residues. The germline V and J ends were trimmed by 5 bases and 2 bases, with 10 bases remaining between them. The germline gives CDR1 LNHDA, CDR2 SQIVND (reference sequence).

In DNA form, the CDR3 reads TGTGCCAGCAGCCAGGCAAGGGCAGGGGAGCTGTTTTTT. This sequence encodes CASSQARAGELFF. J is TRBJ2-2 and V is TRBV3-1 (or the pseudogene TRBV3-2); D not certain. The germline V gene encodes CDR1 LGHDT and CDR2 YNNKEL (reference sequence). Trimming cost V 3 bases and J 8 bases, with 10 bases left between them. The CDR3 is 13 amino acids.

The rearrangement joins TRBV4-1 to TRBJ1-1; D is possibly TRBD1 (5 bases). The germline V gene encodes CDR1 MGHRA and CDR2 YSYEKL. The length of the CDR3 is 16 residues. The V end was cut by 0 bases, the J end by 1 base, with 12 bases between. For the CDR3, the DNA is TGCGCCAGCAGCCAAGAGCAGAGGGGAGCGAACACTGAAGCTTTCTTT. It is translated as CASSQEQRGANTEAFF.

This chain connects TRBV5-1 to TRBJ2-7, with D unclear. Looked up from germline, CDR1 is SGHRS and CDR2 is YFSETQ. V lost 0 bases to trimming and J lost 3 bases, with 7 bases between them. The length of the CDR3 is 13 residues. The CDR3 loop reads CASSLGADYEQYF. Here the CDR3 DNA reads TGCGCCAGCAGCTTGGGGGCAGACTACGAGCAGTACTTC.

The V gene is TRBV4-2, the J gene TRBJ2-7, with 7 bases fitting TRBD2. The CDR3 is 15 residues long. Looked up from germline, CDR1 is LGHNA and CDR2 is YNFKEQ. Trimming at V came to 1 base and at J to 2 bases, leaving 5 bases not matched to a gene. The CDR3 DNA reads as TGTGCCAGCAGCCAAGTTACTAGCGCGGCCTACGAGCAGTACTTC. The encoded protein is CASSQVTSAAYEQYF.

The J gene is TRBJ2-2, the V gene TRBV5-5; D remains ambiguous. The CDR3 sequence is 14 residues long. Trimming stripped 1 base from V and 1 base from J, with 5 bases between. Germline V gene data show CDR1 as SGHKS and CDR2 as YYEKEE (reference sequence). The CDR3 is CASSLYRNTGELFF. In DNA, the CDR3 is TGTGCCAGCAGCTTGTACAGGAACACCGGGGAGCTGTTTTTT. The whole variable domain, remainder taken from reference TRBV5-5 and TRBJ2-2, is DAGVTQSPTHLIKTRGQQVTLRCSPISGHKSVSWYQQVLGQGPQFIFQYYEKEERGRGNFPDRFSARQFPNYSSELNVNALLLGDSALYLCASSLYRNTGELFFGEGSRLTVL.

A note on this clone: The same CDR3 arises from other DNA sequences in this sample as well. The rearrangement uses TRBV3-1 (or the pseudogene TRBV3-2) and TRBJ2-7; no definite D call. Trimming removed 5 bases from V and 2 bases from J, with 4 bases in between. The CDR3 loop spans 11 amino acids. Per germline, CDR1 LGHDT and CDR2 YNNKEL (reference sequence). CDR3 loop: CASSSPYEQYF. CDR3 DNA sequence: TGTGCCAGCAGCTCCCCCTACGAGCAGTACTTC.

The genes are TRBV14 and TRBJ2-5, with D uncertain. Trimming took off 1 base at V and 1 base at J, with 10 bases between the two ends. The CDR3 length is 15 residues. Germline V gene lookup returns CDR1 SGHDN and CDR2 FVKESK. The CDR3 sequence is CASSQVVGGQETQYF. The CDR3 DNA reads TGTGCCAGCAGCCAAGTGGTCGGCGGCCAAGAGACCCAGTACTTC.

This rearrangement joins TRBV4-2 to TRBJ1-2; tentative D call: TRBD1 (6 bases). The CDR3 loop spans 15 amino acids. Germline V gives CDR1 LGHNA, CDR2 YNFKEQ. Trimming took off 0 bases at V and 7 bases at J, with 15 bases between the two ends. In DNA, the CDR3 is TGTGCCAGCAGCCAAGATACGCAGGGGTTAACTGGCTACACCTTC. Protein product: CASSQDTQGLTGYTF.